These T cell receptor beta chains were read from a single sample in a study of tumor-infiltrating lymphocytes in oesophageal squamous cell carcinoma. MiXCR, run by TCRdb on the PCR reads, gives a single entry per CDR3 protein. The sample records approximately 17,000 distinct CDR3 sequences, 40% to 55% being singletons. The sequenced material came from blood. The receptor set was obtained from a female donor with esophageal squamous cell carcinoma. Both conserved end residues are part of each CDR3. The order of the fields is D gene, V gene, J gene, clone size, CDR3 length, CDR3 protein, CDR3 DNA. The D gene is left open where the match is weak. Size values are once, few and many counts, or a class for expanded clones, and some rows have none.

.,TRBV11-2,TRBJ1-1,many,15,CASSLVRGLGTEAFF,TGTGCCAGCAGCTTAGTACGGGGCTTGGGGACTGAAGCTTTCTTT
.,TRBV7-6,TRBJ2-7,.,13,CASSRFPHYRQYF,TGTGCCAGCAGCCGATTCCCTCACTATCGGCAGTACTTC
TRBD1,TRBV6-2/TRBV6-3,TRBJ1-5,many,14,CASSSTGQNQPQHF,TGTGCCAGCAGTTCCACGGGACAGAATCAGCCCCAGCATTTT
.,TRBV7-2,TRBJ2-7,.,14,CASSLASAEYEQYF,TGTGCCAGCAGCTTAGCCTCAGCGGAATACGAGCAGTACTTC
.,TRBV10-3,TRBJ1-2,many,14,CAISESRGIGGYTF,TGTGCCATCAGTGAGTCGAGGGGGATCGGCGGCTACACCTTC
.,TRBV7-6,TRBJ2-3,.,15,CASSSEGELTDTQYF,TGTGCCAGCAGCTCCGAGGGGGAGTTAACAGATACGCAGTATTTT
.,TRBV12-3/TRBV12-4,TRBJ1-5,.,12,CASRNSNQPQHF,TGTGCCAGCAGAAATAGCAATCAGCCCCAGCATTTT
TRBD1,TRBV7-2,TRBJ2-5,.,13,CASSSDRGETQYF,TGTGCCAGCAGCTCGGACAGGGGGGAGACCCAGTACTTC
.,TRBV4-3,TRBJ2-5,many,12,CASRAARETQYF,TGCGCCAGCAGGGCAGCACGAGAGACCCAGTACTTC
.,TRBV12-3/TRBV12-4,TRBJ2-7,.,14,CASSWASVYNEQYF,TGTGCCAGCAGTTGGGCTAGCGTGTACAATGAGCAGTACTTC
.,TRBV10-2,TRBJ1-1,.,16,CASSEWDVRWNTEAFF,TGCGCCAGCAGTGAGTGGGACGTCCGATGGAACACTGAAGCTTTCTTT
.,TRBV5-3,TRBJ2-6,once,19,CARSLTVGRGARLWLHLRF,.
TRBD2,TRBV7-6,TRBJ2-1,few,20,CASSGAPGLAGELSYNEQFF,TGTGCCAGCAGCGGGGCACCGGGACTAGCGGGAGAGCTCTCCTACAATGAGCAGTTCTTC
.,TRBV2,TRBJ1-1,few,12,CASSRTRTEAFF,TGTGCCAGCAGCCGGACGCGCACTGAAGCTTTCTTT